This T cell receptor beta chain was found in a study of blood T cell repertoires in COVID-19. Turning to the study itself: Sources were T cells, B-cell-depleted T cells, or PBMCs; the material itself was cDNA or gDNA.

CDR3 length: 13 residues. Germline V CDR1 and CDR2: MNHEY, SMNVEV (reference sequence). V was cut by 4 bases and J by 8 bases, with 12 bases left in between. This clone has at least ten counts. The assay was immunoSEQ multiplex PCR, and TCRdb's table has in-frame clones only and misses some. The sample yields approximately 69,000 clones, 70% to 75% seen once. The sample comprised peripheral blood. The clonotype originates from a man in his fifties or sixties with acute or convalescent COVID-19. The chain uses TRBV27 and TRBJ2-1; TRBD1 is a possible D gene (6 bases). The CDR3 spells CASSYSQGYEQFF. The CDR3 DNA reads TGTGCCAGCAGTTATAGTCAGGGGTATGAGCAGTTCTTC.